This T cell receptor beta chain was retrieved from a study of T cells in Graves' hyperthyroidism and ophthalmopathy. Study conclusions and caveats: The model predicted ophthalmopathy a median 6.5 months before onset.

Template material for amplifying TCR beta CDR3 regions consisted of RNA transcripts. TCR CDR3 regions were first amplified by RT-PCR with HTBI primers. TCRdb fed the multiplex PCR reads into MiXCR, producing one record per CDR3 protein. The table shows roughly 300,000 distinct CDR3 sequences, with approximately 14% occurring only once. The CDR3 has 16 residues. Trimming took 5 bases from V and 7 from J, leaving 21 bases between them. The V gene's germline CDR1 is SGHAT and CDR2 FQDESV (reference sequence). Hyperthyroidism in the patients, aged 18 to 65, was newly diagnosed and under 2 months in duration. A note on this clonotype: Its antigen is not known.

This rearrangement joins TRBV11-1 to TRBJ2-1; TRBD2 is a possible D gene (6 bases). The clonotype comes from a woman in her twenties or thirties with Graves' hyperthyroidism. Sequencing input: blood. CDR3: CASSAATRTGGNEQFF. The CDR3 region has the DNA TGTGCCAGCAGCGCAGCGACTAGGACGGGTGGGAATGAGCAGTTCTTC. Complete variable domain (other parts from reference TRBV11-1 and TRBJ2-1): EAEVAQSPRYKITEKSQAVAFWCDPISGHATLYWYRQILGQGPELLVQFQDESVVDDSQLPKDRFSAERLKGVDSTLKIQPAELGDSAMYLCASSAATRTGGNEQFFGPGTRLTVL.